A selection of T cell receptor beta chains follows, all from one sample in a study of blood T cell repertoires in COVID-19. The table came from immunoSEQ multiplex PCR; TCRdb's copy has only in-frame clones and leaves some out. This sample has roughly 48,000 clones, with 77% found just once. Sequencing was done on a sample of peripheral blood. Receptor source: a human donor with active or convalescent COVID-19. The donor label of this sample is uncertain. Both conserved end residues are part of each CDR3. A D gene is named only where the DNA matches it firmly. Size is stated for part of the rows, as once, few or many counts, or as a class when the clone is expanded.

clone_size,j_call,cdr3_length,d_call,v_call,cdr3_nt,cdr3_aa
few,TRBJ1-5,15,NA,TRBV28,TGTGCCAGCAGTTCTGGCGGCGGCGGCAATCAGCCCCAGCATTTT,CASSSGGGGNQPQHF
NA,TRBJ1-2,15,TRBD1,TRBV5-5,TGTGCCAGCAGCTTGGCCAGGGGGCTTGGCTATGGCTACACCTTC,CASSLARGLGYGYTF
once,TRBJ2-1,14,TRBD1,TRBV5-1,TGCGCCAGCAGCATCGGGACAGGGAGAGATGAGCAGTTCTTC,CASSIGTGRDEQFF
NA,TRBJ1-2,16,TRBD1,TRBV24-1,TGTGCCACCAGTTCCGGGACAGGGGCGCTTAACTATGGCTACACCTTC,CATSSGTGALNYGYTF
NA,TRBJ2-6,14,NA,TRBV27,TGTGCCAGCAGATACTCATCTGGGGCCAACGTCCTGACTTTC,CASRYSSGANVLTF
NA,TRBJ2-7,16,TRBD2,TRBV5-1,TGCGCCAGCAGCTTGGCCGGGGCTAGCGGGAGCGACGAGCAGTACTTC,CASSLAGASGSDEQYF
NA,TRBJ1-4,15,NA,TRBV5-5,TGTGCCAGCAGCTTGGGCGGGCGTTATAATGAAAAACTGTTTTTT,CASSLGGRYNEKLFF
NA,TRBJ1-4,14,TRBD1,TRBV19,TGTGCCAGTAGTCTTTGGACAGGCGGTGAAAAACTGTTTTTT,CASSLWTGGEKLFF
NA,TRBJ1-4,15,NA,TRBV5-6,TGTGCCAGCAGCTTTAAGGTTTCGGGTAATGAAAAACTGTTTTTT,CASSFKVSGNEKLFF
NA,TRBJ1-5,14,NA,TRBV18,TGTGCCAGCTCACCAGGCAGGGAAGGCCAGCCCCAGCATTTT,CASSPGREGQPQHF
NA,TRBJ1-2,15,TRBD1,TRBV28,TGTGCCAGCAGTTTACCATTACAGGGGAACTATGGCTACACCTTC,CASSLPLQGNYGYTF